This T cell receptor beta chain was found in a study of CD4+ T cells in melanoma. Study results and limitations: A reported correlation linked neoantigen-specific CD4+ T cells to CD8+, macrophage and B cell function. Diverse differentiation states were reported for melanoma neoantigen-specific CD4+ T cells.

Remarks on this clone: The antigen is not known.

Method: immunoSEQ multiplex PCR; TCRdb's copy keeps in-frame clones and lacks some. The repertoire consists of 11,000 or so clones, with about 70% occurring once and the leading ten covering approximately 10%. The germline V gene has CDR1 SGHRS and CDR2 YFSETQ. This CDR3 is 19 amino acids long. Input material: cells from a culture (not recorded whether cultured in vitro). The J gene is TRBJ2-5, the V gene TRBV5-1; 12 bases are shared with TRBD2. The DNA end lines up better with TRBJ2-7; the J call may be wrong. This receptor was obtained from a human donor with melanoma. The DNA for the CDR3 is TGCGCCAGCTTCCCGGGACAGCCGGGACTAGCGGGCCTACCCTACGAGCAGTACTTC. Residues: CASFPGQPGLAGLPYEQYF.